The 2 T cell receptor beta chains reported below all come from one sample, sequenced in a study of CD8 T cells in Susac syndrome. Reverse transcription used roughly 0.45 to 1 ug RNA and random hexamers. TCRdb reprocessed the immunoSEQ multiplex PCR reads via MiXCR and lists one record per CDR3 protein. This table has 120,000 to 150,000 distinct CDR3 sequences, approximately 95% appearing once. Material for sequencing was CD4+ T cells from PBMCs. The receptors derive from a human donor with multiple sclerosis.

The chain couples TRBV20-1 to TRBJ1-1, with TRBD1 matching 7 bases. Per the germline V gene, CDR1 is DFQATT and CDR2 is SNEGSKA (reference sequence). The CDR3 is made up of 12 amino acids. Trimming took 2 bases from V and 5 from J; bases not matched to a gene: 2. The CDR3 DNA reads TGCAGTGCTAGAACACAGGGGACTGAAGCTTTCTTT. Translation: CSARTQGTEAFF.

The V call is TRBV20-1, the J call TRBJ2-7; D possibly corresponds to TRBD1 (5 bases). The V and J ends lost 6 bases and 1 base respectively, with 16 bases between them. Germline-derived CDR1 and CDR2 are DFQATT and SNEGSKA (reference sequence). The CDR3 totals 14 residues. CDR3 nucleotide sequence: TGCAGTGCCCCTATCTGGGGCCTATCCTACGAGCAGTACTTC. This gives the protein CSAPIWGLSYEQYF.